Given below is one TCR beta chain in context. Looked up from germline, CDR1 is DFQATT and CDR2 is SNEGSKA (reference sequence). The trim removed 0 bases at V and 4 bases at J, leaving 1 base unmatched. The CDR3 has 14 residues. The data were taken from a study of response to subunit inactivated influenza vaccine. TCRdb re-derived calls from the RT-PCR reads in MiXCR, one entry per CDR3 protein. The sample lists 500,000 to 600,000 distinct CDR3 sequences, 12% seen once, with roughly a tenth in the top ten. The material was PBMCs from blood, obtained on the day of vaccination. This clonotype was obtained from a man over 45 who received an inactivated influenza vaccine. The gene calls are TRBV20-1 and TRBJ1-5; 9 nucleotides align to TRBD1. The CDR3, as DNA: TGCAGTGCTAGAGAGGGACAGGGAAATCAGCCCCAGCATTTT. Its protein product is CSAREGQGNQPQHF.